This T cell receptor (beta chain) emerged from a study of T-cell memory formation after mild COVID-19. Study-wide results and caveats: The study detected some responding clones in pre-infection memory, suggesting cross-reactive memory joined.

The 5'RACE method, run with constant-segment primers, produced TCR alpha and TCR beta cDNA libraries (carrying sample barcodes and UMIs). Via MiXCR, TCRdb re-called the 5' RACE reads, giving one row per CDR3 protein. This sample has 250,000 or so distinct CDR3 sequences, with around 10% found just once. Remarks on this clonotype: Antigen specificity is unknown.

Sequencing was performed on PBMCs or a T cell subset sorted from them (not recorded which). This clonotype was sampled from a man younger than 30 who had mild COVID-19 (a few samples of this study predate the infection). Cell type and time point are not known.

For the CDR3, the DNA is TGTGCCAGCAGTGACAGGACAAACGAGGAGGAGACCCAGTACTTC. Translated: CASSDRTNEEETQYF. V usage is TRBV25-1 and J usage is TRBJ2-5, with D possibly being TRBD1 (5 bases). V gave up 3 bases and J gave up 5 bases, with 16 bases separating them. The CDR3 is 15 residues long. Germline lookup yields CDR1 MGHDK and CDR2 SYGVNS.